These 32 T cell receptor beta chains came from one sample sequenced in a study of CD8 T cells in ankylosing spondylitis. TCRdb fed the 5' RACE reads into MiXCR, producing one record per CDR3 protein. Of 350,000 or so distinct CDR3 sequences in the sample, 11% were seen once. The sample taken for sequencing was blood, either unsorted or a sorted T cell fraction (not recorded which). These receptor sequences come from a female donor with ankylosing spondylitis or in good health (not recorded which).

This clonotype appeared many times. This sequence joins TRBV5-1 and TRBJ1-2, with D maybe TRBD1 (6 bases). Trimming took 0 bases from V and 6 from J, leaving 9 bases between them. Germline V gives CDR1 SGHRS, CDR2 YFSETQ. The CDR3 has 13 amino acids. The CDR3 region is CASSLGTVDGYTF. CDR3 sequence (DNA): TGCGCCAGCAGCTTGGGGACAGTAGATGGCTACACCTTC.

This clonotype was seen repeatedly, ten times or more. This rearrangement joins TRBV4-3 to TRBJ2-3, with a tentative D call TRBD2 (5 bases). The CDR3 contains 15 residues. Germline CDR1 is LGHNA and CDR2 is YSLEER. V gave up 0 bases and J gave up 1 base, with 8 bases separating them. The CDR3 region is CASSQDKRRTDTQYF. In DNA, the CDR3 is TGCGCCAGCAGCCAAGATAAGCGGCGCACAGATACGCAGTATTTT.

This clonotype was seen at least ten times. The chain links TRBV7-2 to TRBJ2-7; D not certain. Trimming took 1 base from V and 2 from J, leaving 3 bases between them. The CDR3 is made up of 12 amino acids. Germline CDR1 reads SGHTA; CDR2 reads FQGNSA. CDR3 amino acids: CASSLVAYEQYF. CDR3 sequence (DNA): TGTGCCAGCAGCTTAGTCGCCTACGAGCAGTACTTC.

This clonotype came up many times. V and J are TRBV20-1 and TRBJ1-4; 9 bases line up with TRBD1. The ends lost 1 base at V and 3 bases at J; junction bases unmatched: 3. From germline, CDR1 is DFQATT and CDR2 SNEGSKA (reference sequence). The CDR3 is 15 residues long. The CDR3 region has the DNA TGCAGTGCTAGAGGAGGACAGGGGCCTAATGAAAAACTGTTTTTT. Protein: CSARGGQGPNEKLFF.

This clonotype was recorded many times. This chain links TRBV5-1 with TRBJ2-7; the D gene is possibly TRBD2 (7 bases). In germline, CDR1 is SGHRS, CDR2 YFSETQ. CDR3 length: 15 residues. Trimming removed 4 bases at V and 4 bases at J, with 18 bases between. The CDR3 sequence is CASSTFGGPLYEQYF. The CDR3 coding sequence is TGCGCCAGCAGCACTTTCGGGGGGCCCCTTTACGAGCAGTACTTC.

The CDR3 sequence is CASSLPISGNTIYF. CDR3 nucleotides: TGTGCCAGCAGCTTACCTATCTCTGGAAACACCATATATTTT. The rearrangement uses TRBV7-2 and TRBJ1-3, with D hard to call. Between the trimmed V and J ends, which lost 2 bases and 0 bases, there was a span of 5 bases. From germline, CDR1 is SGHTA and CDR2 FQGNSA. The CDR3 is 14 amino acids.

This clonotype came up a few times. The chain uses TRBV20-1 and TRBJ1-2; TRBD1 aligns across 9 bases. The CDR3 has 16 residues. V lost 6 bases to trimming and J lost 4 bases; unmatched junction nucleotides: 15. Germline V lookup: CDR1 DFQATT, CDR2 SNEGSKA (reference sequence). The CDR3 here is CSANPKQGASLYGYTF. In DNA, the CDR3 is TGCAGTGCGAATCCCAAACAGGGGGCGTCCCTCTATGGCTACACCTTC.

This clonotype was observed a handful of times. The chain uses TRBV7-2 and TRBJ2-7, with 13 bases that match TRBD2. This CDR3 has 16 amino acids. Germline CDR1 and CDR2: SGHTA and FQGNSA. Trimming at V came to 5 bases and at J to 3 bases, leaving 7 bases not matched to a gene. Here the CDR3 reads CASSPGLAGSYYEQYF. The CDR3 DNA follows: TGTGCCAGCAGCCCGGGACTAGCGGGATCCTACTACGAGCAGTACTTC.

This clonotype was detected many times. In DNA form, the CDR3 reads TGTGCCAGTAGTCCCACAGGGCTACCTCCGGATGGCTACACCTTC. It specifies CASSPTGLPPDGYTF. The chain links TRBV19 to TRBJ1-2; D is possibly TRBD1 (6 bases). The V gene's germline CDR1 is LNHDA and CDR2 SQIVND (reference sequence). This CDR3 comprises 15 residues. V lost 5 bases and J 6 bases, leaving 19 bases between the germline ends.

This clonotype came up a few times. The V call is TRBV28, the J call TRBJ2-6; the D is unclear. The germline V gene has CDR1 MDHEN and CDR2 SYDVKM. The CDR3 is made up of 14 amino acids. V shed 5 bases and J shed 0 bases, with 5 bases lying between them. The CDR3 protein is CASSPHSGANVLTF. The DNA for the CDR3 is TGTGCCAGCAGTCCCCACTCTGGGGCCAACGTCCTGACTTTC.

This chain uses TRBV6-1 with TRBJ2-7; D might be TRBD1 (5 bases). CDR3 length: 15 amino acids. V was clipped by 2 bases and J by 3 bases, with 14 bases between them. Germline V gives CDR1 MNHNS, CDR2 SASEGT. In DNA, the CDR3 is TGTGCCAGCAGTGAAAAAGTGACAGCGCACTACGAGCAGTACTTC. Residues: CASSEKVTAHYEQYF.

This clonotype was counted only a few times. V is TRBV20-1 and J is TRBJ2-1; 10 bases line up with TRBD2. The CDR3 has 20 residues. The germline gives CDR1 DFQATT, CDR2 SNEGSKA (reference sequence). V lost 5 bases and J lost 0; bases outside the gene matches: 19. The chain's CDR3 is CSASPIAGGHPGLSYNEQFF. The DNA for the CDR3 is TGCAGTGCTTCCCCTATAGCGGGAGGCCACCCGGGGCTCTCCTACAATGAGCAGTTCTTC.

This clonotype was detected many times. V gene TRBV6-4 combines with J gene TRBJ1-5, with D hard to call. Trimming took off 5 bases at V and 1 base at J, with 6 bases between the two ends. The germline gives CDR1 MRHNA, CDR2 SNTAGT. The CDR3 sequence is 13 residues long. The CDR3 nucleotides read TGTGCCAGCAGTATAGTGAGCAATCAGCCCCAGCATTTT. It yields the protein CASSIVSNQPQHF.

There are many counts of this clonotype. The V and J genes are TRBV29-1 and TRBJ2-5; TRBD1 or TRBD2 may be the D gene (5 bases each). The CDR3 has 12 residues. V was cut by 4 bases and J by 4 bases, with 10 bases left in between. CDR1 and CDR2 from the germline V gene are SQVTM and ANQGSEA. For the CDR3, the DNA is TGCAGCGTTGTCGCAGGGAGAGAGACCCAGTACTTC. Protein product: CSVVAGRETQYF.

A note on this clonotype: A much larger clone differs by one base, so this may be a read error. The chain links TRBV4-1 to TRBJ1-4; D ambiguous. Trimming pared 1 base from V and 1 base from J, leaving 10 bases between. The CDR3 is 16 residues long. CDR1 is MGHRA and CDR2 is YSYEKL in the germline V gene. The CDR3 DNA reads TGCGCCAGCAGCCAAGTACCCCTAGTAACTAATGAAAAACTGTTTTTT. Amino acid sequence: CASSQVPLVTNEKLFF.

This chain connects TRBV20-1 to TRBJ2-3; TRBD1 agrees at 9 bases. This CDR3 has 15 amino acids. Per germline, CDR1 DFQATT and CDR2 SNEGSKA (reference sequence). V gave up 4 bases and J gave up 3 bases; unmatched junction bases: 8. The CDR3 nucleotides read TGCAGTGCTACTTCCGGGACAGGGTCGACAGATACGCAGTATTTT. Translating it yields CSATSGTGSTDTQYF.

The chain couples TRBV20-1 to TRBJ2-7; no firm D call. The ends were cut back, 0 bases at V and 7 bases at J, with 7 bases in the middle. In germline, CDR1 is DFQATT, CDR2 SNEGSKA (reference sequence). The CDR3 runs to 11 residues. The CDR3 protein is CSAREGLEQYF. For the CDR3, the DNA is TGCAGTGCTAGAGAAGGCTTAGAGCAGTACTTC.

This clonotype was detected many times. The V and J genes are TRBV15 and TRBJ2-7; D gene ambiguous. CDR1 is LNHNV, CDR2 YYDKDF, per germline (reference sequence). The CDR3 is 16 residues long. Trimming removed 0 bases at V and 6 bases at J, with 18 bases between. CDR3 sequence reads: CATSRDTWLVVGEQYF. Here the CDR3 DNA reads TGTGCCACCAGCAGAGATACGTGGCTAGTAGTGGGCGAGCAGTACTTC.

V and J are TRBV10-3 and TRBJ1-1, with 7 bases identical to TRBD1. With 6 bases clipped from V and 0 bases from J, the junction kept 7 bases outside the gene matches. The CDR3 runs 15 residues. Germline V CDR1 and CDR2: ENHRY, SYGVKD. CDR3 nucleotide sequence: TGTGCCATCAGGAACACGACAGGGCTGAACACTGAAGCTTTCTTT. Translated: CAIRNTTGLNTEAFF.

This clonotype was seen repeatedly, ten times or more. CDR3 in DNA: TGTGCCAGCAGTTTCACCGGAGGAGAGCAGTACTTC. It encodes CASSFTGGEQYF. The rearrangement links TRBV28 to TRBJ2-7; weak D call: TRBD2 (5 bases). The germline V gene encodes CDR1 MDHEN and CDR2 SYDVKM. CDR3 size: 12 residues. The ends were cut back, 3 bases at V and 7 bases at J, with 10 bases in the middle.

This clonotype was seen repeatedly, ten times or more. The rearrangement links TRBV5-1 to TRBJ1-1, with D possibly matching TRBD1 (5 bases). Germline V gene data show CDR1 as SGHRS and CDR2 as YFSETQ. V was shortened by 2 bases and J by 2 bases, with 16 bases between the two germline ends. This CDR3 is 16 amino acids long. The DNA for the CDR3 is TGCGCCAGCAGCTTAATACTCCGGGACGGCAACACTGAAGCTTTCTTT. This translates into CASSLILRDGNTEAFF.

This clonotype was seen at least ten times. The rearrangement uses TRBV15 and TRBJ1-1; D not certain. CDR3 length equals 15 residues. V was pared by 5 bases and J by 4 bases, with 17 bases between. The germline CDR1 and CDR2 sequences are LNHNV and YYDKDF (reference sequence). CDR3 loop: CATSWPRARVTEAFF. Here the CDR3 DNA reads TGTGCCACCAGCTGGCCCCGGGCCCGGGTCACTGAAGCTTTCTTT.

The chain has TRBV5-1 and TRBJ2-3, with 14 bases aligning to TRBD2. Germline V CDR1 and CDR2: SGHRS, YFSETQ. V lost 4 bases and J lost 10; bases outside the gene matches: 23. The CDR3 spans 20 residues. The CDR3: CASSPVLPGLAGVPSRAQYF. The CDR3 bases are TGCGCCAGCAGCCCGGTCCTCCCGGGACTAGCGGGAGTCCCTTCACGGGCGCAGTATTTT.

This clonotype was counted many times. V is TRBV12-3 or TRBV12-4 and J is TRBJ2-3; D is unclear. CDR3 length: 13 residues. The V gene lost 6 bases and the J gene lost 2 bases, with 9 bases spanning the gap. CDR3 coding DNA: TGTGCCAGCAGCTACAGTTCCACAGATACGCAGTATTTT. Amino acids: CASSYSSTDTQYF.

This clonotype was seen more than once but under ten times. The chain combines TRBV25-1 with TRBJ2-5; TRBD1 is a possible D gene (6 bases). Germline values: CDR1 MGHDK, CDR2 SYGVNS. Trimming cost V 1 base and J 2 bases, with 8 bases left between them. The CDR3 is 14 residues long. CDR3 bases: TGTGCCAGCAGTGAATTCAGGGGACAAGAGACCCAGTACTTC. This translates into CASSEFRGQETQYF.

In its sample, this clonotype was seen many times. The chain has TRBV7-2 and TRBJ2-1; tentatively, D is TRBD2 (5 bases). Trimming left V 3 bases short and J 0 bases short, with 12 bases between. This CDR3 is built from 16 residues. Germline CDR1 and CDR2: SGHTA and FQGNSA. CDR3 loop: CASSLAIGSSYNEQFF. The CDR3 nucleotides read TGTGCCAGCAGCTTGGCTATAGGGAGCTCCTACAATGAGCAGTTCTTC.

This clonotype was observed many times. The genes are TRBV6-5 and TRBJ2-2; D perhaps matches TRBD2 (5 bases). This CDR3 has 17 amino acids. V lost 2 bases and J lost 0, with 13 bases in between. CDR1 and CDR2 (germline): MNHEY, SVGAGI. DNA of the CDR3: TGTGCCAGCAGTTACGCGGGTCAGACCCCGAACACCGGGGAGCTGTTTTTT. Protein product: CASSYAGQTPNTGELFF.

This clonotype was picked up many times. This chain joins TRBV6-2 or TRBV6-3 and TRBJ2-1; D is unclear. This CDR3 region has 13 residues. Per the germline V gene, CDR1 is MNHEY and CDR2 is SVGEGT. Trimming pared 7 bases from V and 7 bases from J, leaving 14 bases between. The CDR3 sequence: CASTTKWGNEQFF. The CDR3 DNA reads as TGTGCCAGCACCACAAAATGGGGAAATGAGCAGTTCTTC.

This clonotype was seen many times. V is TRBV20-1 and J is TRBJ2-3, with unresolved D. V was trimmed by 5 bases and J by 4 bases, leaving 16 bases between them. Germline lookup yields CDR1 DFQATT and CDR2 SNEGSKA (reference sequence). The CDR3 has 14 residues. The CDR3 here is CSAQWTSAADTQYF. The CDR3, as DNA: TGCAGTGCTCAATGGACCTCTGCAGCAGATACGCAGTATTTT.

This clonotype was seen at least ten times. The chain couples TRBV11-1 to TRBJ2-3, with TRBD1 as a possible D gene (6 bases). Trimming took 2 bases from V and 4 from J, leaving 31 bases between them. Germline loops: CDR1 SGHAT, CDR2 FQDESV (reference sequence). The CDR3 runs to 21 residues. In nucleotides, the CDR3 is TGTGCCAGCAGCTTATCCTCATTCCGACAGGAGAAGGACTGGAGGCCAGATACGCAGTATTTT. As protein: CASSLSSFRQEKDWRPDTQYF.

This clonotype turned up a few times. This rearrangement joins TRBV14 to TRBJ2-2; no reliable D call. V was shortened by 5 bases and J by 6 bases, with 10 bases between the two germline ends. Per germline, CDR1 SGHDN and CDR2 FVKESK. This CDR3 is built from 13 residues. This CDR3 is CASSENIAGELFF. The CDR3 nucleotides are TGTGCCAGCAGCGAAAACATTGCCGGGGAGCTGTTTTTT.

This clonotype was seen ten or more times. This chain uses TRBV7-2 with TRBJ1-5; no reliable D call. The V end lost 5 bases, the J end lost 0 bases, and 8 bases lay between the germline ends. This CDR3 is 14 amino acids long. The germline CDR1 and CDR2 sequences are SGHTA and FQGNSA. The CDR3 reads CASSPPNSNQPQHF. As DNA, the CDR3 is TGTGCCAGCAGCCCGCCCAATAGCAATCAGCCCCAGCATTTT.